This TCR beta chain was documented in a study of T cell changes during pregnancy in multiple sclerosis. Repertoires were generated with immunoSEQ multiplex PCR, while TCRdb's copy carries only in-frame clones and drops some. Of tens of thousands of clones listed, just under 95% are singletons. This CDR3 has 18 residues. The germline V gene has CDR1 SEHNR and CDR2 FQNEAQ (reference sequence). V lost 6 bases and J 2 bases, leaving 24 bases between the germline ends. Sequenced here: peripheral blood, sampled in the first trimester of pregnancy. This sequence originates from a female donor with multiple sclerosis, enrolled in a pregnancy study. V usage is TRBV7-9 and J usage is TRBJ2-3, with D maybe TRBD2 (6 bases). CDR3 region: CASRPGFLASFATDTQYF. The CDR3, as DNA: TGTGCCAGCAGGCCAGGATTCCTAGCGTCCTTCGCCACAGATACGCAGTATTTT.